This section outlines one T cell receptor (beta chain) sequence together with its context. Its antigen remains unidentified. No clone much larger than this one lies a single base away; base qualities are absent. The data originate from a study of cytotoxic CD8 clonotypes in ibrutinib-treated CLL (dated by TCRdb to about 2021). Background on the whole study: The cohort included roughly 15 treatment-naive and ten to eleven relapsed/refractory patients; under 18 were IGHV unmutated. Cryopreserved peripheral blood mononuclear cells were collected at three points: before therapy, at response, and at either sustained remission or disease progression. Longitudinal samples were obtainable from about 30% of the roughly 86 participants in the trial. Response samples were taken after a median of about a year on treatment, ranging from about 6 to 36 months. On average, each sample yielded hundreds of thousands of productive templates and about 95,000 productive rearrangements. Partial responses were observed in roughly 24 patients and complete responses in 2; after a median follow-up of 68 months, remission was maintained in around 14 patients and progression was observed in some twelve.

Each clonotype received, on average, about 10x coverage in deep resolution sequencing performed on a MiSeq, where the target depth lay between 1 in 1 million and 1 in 200,000 T cells. The immunoSEQ hsTCRB Kit was used to generate TCR beta libraries. Turning to the authors' computational methods: ImmunoSEQ Data Assistant and ImmunoSEQ Analyzer were used for data analysis, and V, D and J genes were assigned according to IMGT definitions. Clonality, which ranges from 0 to 1, was calculated by subtracting the normalized Shannon entropy of productive rearrangement frequencies from one. Public clonotype analysis was restricted to overrepresented clonotypes comprising at least 0.05% of each patient's repertoire. About 13 age-matched healthy donor repertoires from immuneACCESS were used as controls for clonality. TCRdb retrieved this table from immuneACCESS and kept in-frame rearrangements only. Not all clones are present; in checked studies, unresolved V genes account for under half, and no reason is known for the remainder. V and J calls and clone size come straight from that table; D and trimming were deduced from the DNA. This sample lists more than 12,000 clones; roughly 70% were detected once. The ten largest make up roughly 5.5% of the sample.

The research as a whole found: Clonality rose at ibrutinib response, remained stable during sustained remission, and dropped back toward baseline at progression. Public clonotypes were rare and either shrank or stayed stable during treatment, and the rise in clonality at ibrutinib response reflected expansion of private clonotypes. Sustained-remission and progressing patients did not have matched sampling times, and lymph node repertoires were not examined. At baseline, clonality was higher than in age-matched healthy donors and showed a strong correlation with circulating CD8+ T-cell counts.

For TCR beta library preparation, roughly 2 micrograms of genomic DNA were extracted from the cryopreserved PBMCs. Longitudinal blood samples from CLL patients on ibrutinib monotherapy underwent high-throughput TCR beta sequencing. The patients took part in an open-label, single-center phase 2 trial of ibrutinib monotherapy. From the cysteine up to the phenylalanine, the CDR3 has a length of 14 residues. Only the CDR3 portion is preserved as DNA: 42 bases, with reading frame beginning at the first base. Relative to germline, V is 3 bases shorter and J is 4 bases shorter, with 13 bases between their ends. The germline V gene (reference sequence) supplies CDR1 GTSNPN and CDR2 SVGIG.

This receptor was taken from a human donor with chronic lymphocytic leukemia. The sequenced sample was PBMCs, obtained before ibrutinib treatment. The V and J genes are TRBV30 and TRBJ1-5, with a weak D call of TRBD1 (6 bases match). The sequenced DNA is TGTGCCTGGAGCGCCGGGACAACGAATCAGCCCCAGCATTTT. It encodes CAWSAGTTNQPQHF.